This TCR beta chain was sequenced in a study of OX40 agonist ivuxolimab in advanced cancers. As for the study in general: Participants could have had prior anti-PD-1, anti-PD-L1 or anti-CTLA-4 therapy, and approximately 40% had some.

Profiled with immunoSEQ multiplex PCR; TCRdb holds only in-frame clones, not every one. The sample contains 100,000 to 120,000 clones, approximately 89% of which appear only once. Blood sampling took place at baseline, cycle 4 day 1, and cycle 7 day 1. Comment on this clone: What it binds is unknown.

Study-level points and caveats: At 0.1 to 3.0 mg/kg and by week 6, CD4+ and CD8+ T cells in the blood had expanded clonally.

V trimming: 5 bases; J trimming: 4 bases; junction bases outside the gene matches: 4. Germline V CDR1 and CDR2: SGHVS, FQNEAQ. This CDR3 has 14 amino acids. The TCR originated in an adult with an advanced solid tumor such as melanoma, head and neck, liver or kidney cancer. The J gene is TRBJ2-1, the V gene TRBV7-8; 8 positions agree with TRBD1. Sequenced here: CD4+ or CD8+ T cells sorted from blood, sampled in a trial of the OX40 agonist ivuxolimab. The CDR3 region is CASSTRTGYNEQFF. The CDR3 DNA sequence: TGTGCCAGCAGCACGCGGACAGGGTACAATGAGCAGTTCTTC.